This T cell receptor beta chain was captured in a study of blood T cell repertoires in COVID-19. Germline V lookup: CDR1 LNHDA, CDR2 SQIVND (reference sequence). This CDR3 is built from 14 residues. V was cut by 5 bases and J by 4 bases, with 14 bases left in between. Data came from immunoSEQ multiplex PCR; TCRdb stores just in-frame clones and leaves some out. The sample lists roughly 20,000 clones, roughly 90% occurring once. The rearrangement links TRBV19 to TRBJ1-2, with D perhaps TRBD1 (5 bases). The material sequenced was peripheral blood. The sequence derives from a human donor in a cohort sampled during active COVID-19. DNA for the CDR3: TGTGCCAGTAGTCCACTCTTCCAGGGCTATGGCTACACCTTC. It yields the protein CASSPLFQGYGYTF. The full variable domain, completed using reference TRBV19 and TRBJ1-2, is DGGITQSPKYLFRKEGQNVTLSCEQNLNHDAMYWYRQDPGQGLRLIYYSQIVNDFQKGDIAEGYSVSREKKESFPLTVTSAQKNPTAFYLCASSPLFQGYGYTFGSGTRLTVV.